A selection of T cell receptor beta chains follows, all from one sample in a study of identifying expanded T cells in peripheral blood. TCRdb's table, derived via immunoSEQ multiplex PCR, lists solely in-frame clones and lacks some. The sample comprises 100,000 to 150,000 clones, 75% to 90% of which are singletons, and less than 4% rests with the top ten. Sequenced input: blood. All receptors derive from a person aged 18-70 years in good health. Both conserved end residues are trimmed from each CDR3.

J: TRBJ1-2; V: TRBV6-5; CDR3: ASSPQANYGYT
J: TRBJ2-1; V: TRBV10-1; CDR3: ASLDELLAGGGNEQF
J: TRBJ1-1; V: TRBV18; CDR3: ASSPRSGDMNTEAF
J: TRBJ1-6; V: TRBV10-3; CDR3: AISPDAGVGNSPLH
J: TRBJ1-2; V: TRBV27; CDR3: ASSSSTGAIYGYT
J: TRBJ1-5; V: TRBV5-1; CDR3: ASSPGRDNQPQH
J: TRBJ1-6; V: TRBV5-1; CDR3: ASSLVRTGFGSPLH
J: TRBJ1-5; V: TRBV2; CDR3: ASSEVSPNQPQH
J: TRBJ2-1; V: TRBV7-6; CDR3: ASSPLVGSNEQF
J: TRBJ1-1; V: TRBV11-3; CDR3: ASSHAAPEAF
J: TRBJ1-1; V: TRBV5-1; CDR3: ASRVGGIDTEAF
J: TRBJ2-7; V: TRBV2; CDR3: ASSEALHRTVDGQY
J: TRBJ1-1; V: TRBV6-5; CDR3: ASSYGGQASTEAF
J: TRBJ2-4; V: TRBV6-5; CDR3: ASSYNYLPSNIQY
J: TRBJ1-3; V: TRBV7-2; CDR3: ASSLQGGNTIY
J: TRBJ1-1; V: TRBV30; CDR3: AWSVPLDRERTEAF
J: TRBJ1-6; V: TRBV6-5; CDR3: ASSWGGYNSPLH
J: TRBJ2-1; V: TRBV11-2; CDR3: ASSLFTSSYNEQF
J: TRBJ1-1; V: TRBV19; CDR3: ASSRTAEAF
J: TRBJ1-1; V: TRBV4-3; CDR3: ASSRTELMNTEAF
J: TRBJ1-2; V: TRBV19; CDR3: ASSMTRLVNYGYT